The 32 T cell receptor beta chains in this list originate from one sample, sequenced in a study of T cell clonality in common variable immunodeficiency. Assay used: immunoSEQ multiplex PCR; TCRdb lists only in-frame clones, some missing. The table lists some 40,000 clones, no singletons, with around 4% in the top ten. Sequenced material: peripheral blood mononuclear cells. Every receptor here comes from a person between 18 and 69 years old in good health.

The table lists this clone with many counts. The read ends 3 residues early relative to the CDR3; the germline J gene fills the gap. The chain couples TRBV5-5 to TRBJ1-4; tentative D call: TRBD1 (5 bases). Germline V gene sequence: CDR1 SGHKS, CDR2 YYEKEE (reference sequence). This CDR3 comprises 14 residues. With 2 bases removed from V and 8 bases from J, the gap between germline ends came to 13 bases. Incomplete CDR3 DNA: TGTGCCAGCAGCTTTCAGGGCTTGGAAGAAAAA. It encodes CASSFQGLEEK. Given in full, the CDR3 is CASSFQGLEEKLFF.

With respect to this clone: Germline is not matched at one junction end, which may reflect a read error. The read ends 3 residues shy of where the CDR3 ends; the end is completed using the germline J gene. V usage is TRBV7-7 and J usage is TRBJ2-5, with 7 bases matching TRBD2. In germline, CDR1 is SSHAT, CDR2 FNYEAQ (reference sequence). The CDR3 has 14 residues. Incomplete CDR3 DNA: TGTGCTAGCAGCTTCAACAGCGGGATCGAGACC. This translates into CASSFNSGIET. The full CDR3 protein is CASSFNSGIETQYF.

As concerns this clone: Coverage ceases 3 residues before the CDR3 finishes, and the germline J gene fills in the end. The rearrangement joins TRBV20-1 to TRBJ2-5; the match to TRBD2 covers 10 bases. V shed 3 bases and J 1 base; nucleotides not matched to a gene: 8. Germline-derived CDR1 and CDR2 are DFQATT and SNEGSKA (reference sequence). This CDR3 is 16 amino acids long. CDR3 sequence: CSASDRAGGFQETQYF. The part of the CDR3 DNA that was read is TGCAGTGCTAGTGATCGAGCGGGGGGGTTCCAAGAGACC.

There are many counts of this clone. The sequenced fragment ends 3 residues before the CDR3 boundary, so the rest is inferred from the germline J gene. The chain carries TRBV7-6 and TRBJ2-7; 9 bases line up with TRBD1. This CDR3 spans 15 amino acids. Trimming cost V 5 bases and J 4 bases; bases outside gene matches: 9. Germline CDR1 SGHVS, CDR2 FNYEAQ. The CDR3 here is CASSQRDRAAYEQYF. The part of the CDR3 DNA that was read is TGTGCCAGCAGCCAAAGGGACAGGGCGGCTTACGAG.

This clone was counted at least ten times. The read gets to within 3 residues of the CDR3 end, and the germline J gene fills in the rest. V and J are TRBV2 and TRBJ1-2, with D possibly matching TRBD1 (6 bases). V lost 4 bases to trimming and J lost 5 bases, with 8 bases between them. CDR1 is SNHLY and CDR2 is FYNNEI in the germline V gene. The CDR3 totals 12 residues. CDR3 residues: CASSAQGYGYTF. Partial CDR3 DNA: TGTGCCAGCAGTGCCCAGGGGTATGGC.

This clone was counted many times. Sequencing ends 3 residues short of the CDR3 end; the germline J gene provides the rest. The V and J genes are TRBV5-1 and TRBJ2-5; 15 nucleotides agree with TRBD2. CDR1 SGHRS and CDR2 YFSETQ come from the germline V gene. V lost 4 bases, J lost 4 bases, and 11 bases stayed unmatched. The CDR3 spans 18 residues. CDR3 DNA (partial): TGCGCCAGCAGCCTCTTACCGGGACTAGCGGGGGGCGTAGAGACC. Protein: CASSLLPGLAGGVET. The full CDR3 reads CASSLLPGLAGGVETQYF.

This clone was observed at least ten times. The sequence runs out 3 residues before the end of the CDR3; the remainder is reconstructed from the germline J gene. This chain connects TRBV7-2 to TRBJ2-1, with 7 bases matching TRBD1. This CDR3 is built from 15 residues. V lost 5 bases, J lost 7 bases, and 11 bases stayed unmatched. Germline lookup yields CDR1 SGHTA and CDR2 FQGNSA. This CDR3 reads CASSERRQGRNEQFF. Partial CDR3 DNA: TGTGCCAGCAGCGAAAGAAGACAGGGCAGAAATGAG.

The sample holds many counts of this clone. Coverage ceases 3 residues before the CDR3 finishes, and the germline J gene fills in the end. The chain links TRBV14 to TRBJ2-5; 11 bases match TRBD1. Germline loops: CDR1 SGHDN, CDR2 FVKESK. The CDR3 is 17 residues long. The V gene end was trimmed by 4 bases and the J gene end by 4 bases; junction bases not matched to a gene: 11. CDR3 sequence: CASSPPSRDRGSETQYF. The sequenced part of the CDR3 DNA is TGTGCCAGCAGCCCTCCCTCCCGGGACAGGGGGTCAGAGACC.

About this clone: With the read ending 3 residues before the CDR3 end, the germline J gene is used to fill in that end. The chain recombines TRBV19 with TRBJ2-3, with a possible D match to TRBD1 (6 bases). The V end was cut by 3 bases, the J end by 6 bases, with 10 bases between. The germline gives CDR1 LNHDA, CDR2 SQIVND (reference sequence). The CDR3 consists of 13 residues. CDR3 loop: CASSIFRGDTQYF. Partial CDR3 DNA: TGTGCCAGTAGTATCTTCAGGGGCGATACG.

This clone was seen repeatedly, ten times or more. The read is 3 residues too short to cover the CDR3 end, so that end is filled in from the germline J gene. J is TRBJ2-2 and V is TRBV30, with TRBD2 as a possible D gene (6 bases). Germline-derived CDR1 and CDR2 are GTSNPN and SVGIG (reference sequence). V shed 3 bases and J shed 5 bases, with 19 bases lying between them. The CDR3 is made up of 16 amino acids. CDR3 sequence: CAWSRTGTEKTGELFF. The sequenced part of the CDR3 DNA is TGTGCCTGGAGCCGGACCGGGACTGAGAAGACCGGGGAG.

There are many counts of this clone. The CDR3 goes on 3 residues after the read ends, and that part is filled in from the germline J gene. The chain is built from TRBV7-8 and TRBJ1-5; a possible D gene is TRBD1 (6 bases). The V end lost 1 base, the J end lost 4 bases, and 11 bases lay between the germline ends. Germline V gene lookup returns CDR1 SGHVS and CDR2 FQNEAQ. This CDR3 is built from 15 residues. The CDR3 protein is CASSLGQGRNQPQHF. CDR3 DNA (partial): TGTGCCAGCAGCTTAGGCCAGGGGAGGAATCAGCCC.

The table lists this clone with many counts. The CDR3 end lies 3 residues beyond the end of the read and is filled in from the germline J gene. V usage is TRBV23-1 and J usage is TRBJ1-5, with a weak D call TRBD1 (6 bases). TRBV23-1 has ORF status, its function being uncertain. This CDR3 is built from 16 residues. The V and J ends lost 3 bases and 9 bases respectively, with 21 bases between them. The CDR3 spells CASSHWGGHAWRPQHF. The CDR3 DNA, read in part, is TGCGCCAGCAGTCATTGGGGGGGACACGCATGGAGGCCC.

There are many counts of this clone. The read comes to an end 3 residues before the CDR3 does, leaving the germline J gene to fill in the end. This chain joins TRBV2 and TRBJ1-2; tentatively, D is TRBD1 (6 bases). V was cut by 6 bases and J by 6 bases, with 14 bases left in between. CDR1 SNHLY and CDR2 FYNNEI come from the germline V gene. This CDR3 is 13 amino acids long. The covered CDR3 bases are TGTGCCAGCAGCCAGACAGGTACCCATGGC. Translation: CASSQTGTHG. The full CDR3 protein reads CASSQTGTHGYTF.

As for this clone: The read falls 3 residues short of the CDR3 end, and the missing part is taken from the germline J gene. This chain uses TRBV20-1 with TRBJ1-2; no reliable D call. In germline, CDR1 is DFQATT, CDR2 SNEGSKA (reference sequence). The CDR3 extends over 11 amino acids. The covered CDR3 bases are TGCAGTCCGACTAGAACCTACGAC. Translation gives CSPTRTYD. The full CDR3 reads CSPTRTYDYTF.

This clone was picked up a small number of times. CDR3 bases read: TGTGCCAGAAGCGAAGGGAACAGGGCCGAGACCTACGAG. This gives the protein CARSEGNRAETYE. The full CDR3 is CARSEGNRAETYEQYF. The chain carries TRBV5-3 and TRBJ2-7; possibly TRBD1 for D (6 bases). The sequenced fragment ends 3 residues before the CDR3 boundary, so the rest is inferred from the germline J gene. TRBV5-3 falls under the ORF class, with uncertain function. The CDR3 is 16 amino acids. Trimming left V 4 bases short and J 2 bases short, with 19 bases between.

This clone showed up many times. Read sequence stops 3 residues before the CDR3 end, and the germline J gene provides the missing end. The V gene is TRBV5-1, the J gene TRBJ2-2, with unresolved D. This CDR3 contains 15 residues. From germline, CDR1 is SGHRS and CDR2 YFSETQ. The V end lost 0 bases, the J end lost 1 base, and 7 bases lay between the germline ends. The sequenced part of the CDR3 DNA is TGCGCCAGCAGCTTGGTAACAGAGAACACCGGGGAG. Translated, it gives CASSLVTENTGE. The full CDR3 protein reads CASSLVTENTGELFF.

This clone has a handful of counts. This CDR3 is CASSPSSYNSPLFF. The covered CDR3 bases are TGTGCCAGCTCTCCAAGCTCCTATAATTCACCA. The chain employs TRBV18 and TRBJ1-4; D ambiguous. The CDR3 end lies 3 residues beyond the end of the read and is filled in from the germline J gene. Germline V gene data show CDR1 as KGHSH and CDR2 as LQKENI. This CDR3 has 14 residues.

This clone has ten or more counts. The CDR3 end is not reached by the read, which stops 3 residues before it; the germline J gene fills it in. The gene calls are TRBV30 and TRBJ2-7, with D maybe TRBD1 (6 bases). The V and J ends lost 7 bases and 1 base respectively, with 11 bases between them. The CDR3 has 12 residues. Germline CDR1 GTSNPN, CDR2 SVGIG (reference sequence). CDR3 DNA, as far as it was read: TGTGCCTACAGACAGGAATCCTACGAG. This sequence encodes CAYRQESYE. The whole CDR3 sequence reads CAYRQESYEQYF.

Comments on this clone: The DNA ends 3 residues before the CDR3 does, and the rest of the CDR3 is filled in from the germline J gene. This chain connects TRBV2 to TRBJ2-7; TRBD2 aligns across 11 bases. V shed 6 bases and J 2 bases; nucleotides not matched to a gene: 6. The germline gives CDR1 SNHLY, CDR2 FYNNEI. There are 15 residues in the CDR3. The CDR3 protein is CASRATSGAAYEQYF. The covered CDR3 bases are TGTGCCAGCAGGGCGACTAGCGGGGCCGCCTACGAG.

This clone has at least ten counts. The read terminates 3 residues before the CDR3 end, so the remaining end is supplied by the germline J gene. V usage is TRBV20-1 and J usage is TRBJ2-1; TRBD2 agrees at 12 bases. The CDR3 consists of 19 residues. Germline CDR1 and CDR2: DFQATT and SNEGSKA (reference sequence). V shed 3 bases and J 2 bases; nucleotides not matched to a gene: 14. The CDR3 bases that were read are TGCAGTGCTAGTGACCCAACGACTAGCGGGGGCCTTACCTACAATGAG. Its protein product is CSASDPTTSGGLTYNE. The full CDR3 protein reads CSASDPTTSGGLTYNEQFF.

This clone was seen ten or more times. The read ends 3 residues before the CDR3 terminus; that terminus is restored from the germline J gene. The chain employs TRBV18 and TRBJ1-5; D gene ambiguous. CDR1 and CDR2 from the germline V gene are KGHSH and LQKENI. The V and J ends lost 2 bases and 0 bases respectively, with 8 bases between them. This CDR3 has 15 residues. CDR3 protein: CASSPEGHSNQPQHF. The covered CDR3 bases are TGTGCCAGCTCACCAGAGGGTCATAGCAATCAGCCC.

This clone was recorded at least ten times. The CDR3 goes on 3 residues after the read ends, and that part is filled in from the germline J gene. The chain joins TRBV7-4 to TRBJ1-5; D unclear. This CDR3 has 16 amino acids. V was clipped by 2 bases and J by 1 base, with 12 bases between them. Per germline, CDR1 SGHVT and CDR2 SQSDAQ. The CDR3 DNA, read in part, is TGTGCCAGCAGCTTATGCGGGGTACGGAGCAATCAGCCC. This encodes CASSLCGVRSNQP. The full CDR3 reads CASSLCGVRSNQPQHF.

This clone was observed many times. The read ends 3 residues before the CDR3 terminus; that terminus is restored from the germline J gene. The chain is built from TRBV5-4 and TRBJ2-3; 8 bases line up with TRBD2. From germline, CDR1 is SGHNT and CDR2 YYREEE (reference sequence). The CDR3 spans 15 residues. The sequenced CDR3 bases are TGTGCCAGCAGCTTGTGGGGCGGGGGGTTGGAGACG. Amino acid sequence: CASSLWGGGLET. From start to end, the CDR3 is CASSLWGGGLETQYF.

This clone showed up just a few times. The CDR3 end is not reached by the read, which stops 3 residues before it; the germline J gene fills it in. The rearrangement uses TRBV2 and TRBJ1-5; D remains unclear. The CDR3 extends over 13 amino acids. Trimming shortened V by 8 bases and J by 6 bases, and 14 bases separated the two germline ends. Germline CDR1 reads SNHLY; CDR2 reads FYNNEI. CDR3 bases read: TGTGCCAGCCTTACCGTGTTCGGTCAGCCC. Residues: CASLTVFGQP. The full CDR3 is CASLTVFGQPQHF. Using reference TRBV2 and TRBJ1-5 for the parts outside the CDR3, the full variable domain is EPEVTQTPSHQVTQMGQEVILRCVPISNHLYFYWYRQILGQKVEFLVSFYNNEISEKSEIFDDQFSVERPDGSNFTLKIRSTKLEDSAMYFCASLTVFGQPQHFGDGTRLSIL.

Concerning this clone: The observed sequence ends 3 residues before the CDR3 terminus, with the missing tail filled in from the germline J gene. V and J are TRBV7-9 and TRBJ2-7, with 9 bases aligning to TRBD1. J gave up 5 bases and V 5 bases, and 7 bases lay outside the gene matches. The CDR3 is 14 amino acids. Germline CDR1 is SEHNR and CDR2 is FQNEAQ (reference sequence). CDR3 region: CASSPPGTGNEQYF. CDR3 bases read: TGTGCCAGCAGCCCTCCCGGGACAGGGAACGAG. Full variable domain (outside the CDR3, taken from reference TRBV7-9 and TRBJ2-7): DTGVSQNPRHKITKRGQNVTFRCDPISEHNRLYWYRQTLGQGPEFLTYFQNEAQLEKSRLLSDRFSAERPKGSFSTLEIQRTEQGDSAMYLCASSPPGTGNEQYFGPGTRLTVT.

This clone has ten or more counts. The read finishes 3 residues shy of the CDR3 end, and the germline J gene is used to complete it. The chain recombines TRBV20-1 with TRBJ2-6; D uncertain. Trimming removed 5 bases at V and 2 bases at J, with 7 bases between. CDR1 DFQATT and CDR2 SNEGSKA come from the germline V gene (reference sequence). The CDR3 has 13 amino acids. CDR3 DNA (partial): TGCAGTGCTTTGTCTCCTGGGGCCAACGTC. Translated, it gives CSALSPGANV. The full CDR3 protein reads CSALSPGANVLTF.

This clone came up many times. The read ends 3 residues shy of where the CDR3 ends; the end is completed using the germline J gene. The V and J genes are TRBV20-1 and TRBJ2-7, with D unclear. The CDR3 has 16 residues. V lost 1 base, J lost 0 bases, and 16 bases lay in between. Germline V gene data show CDR1 as DFQATT and CDR2 as SNEGSKA (reference sequence). The part of the CDR3 DNA that was read is TGCAGTGCTAGAGCCCGCCTAGGCAGCTTCTCCTACGAG. Translated, it gives CSARARLGSFSYE. The CDR3 as a whole reads CSARARLGSFSYEQYF.

This clone was found many times. Sequencing ends 3 residues short of the CDR3 end; the germline J gene provides the rest. This rearrangement joins TRBV20-1 to TRBJ2-1, with TRBD2 identical over 8 bases. CDR1 DFQATT and CDR2 SNEGSKA come from the germline V gene (reference sequence). V lost 5 bases and J lost 6; bases outside the gene matches: 9. CDR3 length: 14 residues. Partial CDR3 DNA: TGCAGTGCTGGGGTGAGCGGGAGAATCAATGAG. Amino acids: CSAGVSGRINE. The full-length CDR3 reads as CSAGVSGRINEQFF.

CDR3 DNA (partial): TGCAGTGCTAGAGAACTTCAAGAGACC. This sequence encodes CSARELQET. The complete CDR3 sequence is CSARELQETQYF. The genes are TRBV20-1 and TRBJ2-5; D not resolved. The read halts 3 residues ahead of the CDR3 end, with the missing end drawn from the germline J gene. CDR3 size: 12 residues. Germline-derived CDR1 and CDR2 are DFQATT and SNEGSKA (reference sequence). The germline V and J ends were trimmed by 0 bases and 2 bases, with 4 bases remaining between them.

Comment on this clone: The read terminates 3 residues before the CDR3 end, so the remaining end is supplied by the germline J gene. The chain couples TRBV19 to TRBJ2-1; 9 bases are shared with TRBD1. Germline V gives CDR1 LNHDA, CDR2 SQIVND (reference sequence). Germline trimming cut 4 bases from V and 8 bases from J; bases unmatched to any gene: 9. The CDR3 totals 15 residues. The sequenced CDR3 bases are TGTGCCAGTAGTACCCCCGGACAGGGGAAGGATGAG. This gives the protein CASSTPGQGKDE. The whole CDR3 reads CASSTPGQGKDEQFF.

This clone occurred many times. The read is 3 residues too short to cover the CDR3 end, so that end is filled in from the germline J gene. This chain connects TRBV7-3 to TRBJ2-1; TRBD2 agrees at 13 bases. J gave up 3 bases and V 6 bases, and 5 bases lay outside the gene matches. CDR1 is SGHTA and CDR2 is FQGTGA in the germline V gene. The CDR3 is 16 amino acids. The sequenced CDR3 bases are TGTGCCAGCAGGAAAGGGACTAGCGGGGTCTACAATGAG. Translating it yields CASRKGTSGVYNE. The CDR3 in its entirety is CASRKGTSGVYNEQFF.

This clone was seen many times. The CDR3 goes on 3 residues after the read ends, and that part is filled in from the germline J gene. The rearrangement joins TRBV20-1 to TRBJ2-1; 11 nucleotides match TRBD2. V lost 3 bases to trimming and J lost 6 bases; unmatched junction nucleotides: 1. Germline V gene data show CDR1 as DFQATT and CDR2 as SNEGSKA (reference sequence). The CDR3 covers 13 residues. CDR3 DNA, as far as it was read: TGCAGTGCTAGTAGCGGGAGGGCCAATGAG. Residues: CSASSGRANE. The full CDR3 reads CSASSGRANEQFF.